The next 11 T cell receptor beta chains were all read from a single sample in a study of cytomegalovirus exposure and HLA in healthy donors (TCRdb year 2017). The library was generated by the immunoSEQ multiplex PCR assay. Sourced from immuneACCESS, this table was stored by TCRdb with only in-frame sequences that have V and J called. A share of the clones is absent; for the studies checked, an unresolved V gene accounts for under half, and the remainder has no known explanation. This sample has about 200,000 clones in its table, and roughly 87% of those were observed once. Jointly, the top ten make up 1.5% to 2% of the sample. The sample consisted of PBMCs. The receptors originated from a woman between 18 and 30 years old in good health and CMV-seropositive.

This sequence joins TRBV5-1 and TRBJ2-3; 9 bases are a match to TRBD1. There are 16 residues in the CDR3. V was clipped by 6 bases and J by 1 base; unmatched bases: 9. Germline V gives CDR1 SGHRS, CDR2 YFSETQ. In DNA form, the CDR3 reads TGCGCCAGCACCTACGACCGGGACAGGGGCACAGATACGCAGTATTTT. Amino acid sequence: CASTYDRDRGTDTQYF.

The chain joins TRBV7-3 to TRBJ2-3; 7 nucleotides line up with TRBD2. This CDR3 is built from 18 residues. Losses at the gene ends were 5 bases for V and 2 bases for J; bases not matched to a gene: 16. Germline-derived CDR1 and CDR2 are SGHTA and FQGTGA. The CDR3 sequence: CASSVPGREEPYTDTQYF. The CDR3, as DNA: TGTGCCAGCAGCGTCCCAGGGAGGGAGGAACCTTACACAGATACGCAGTATTTT.

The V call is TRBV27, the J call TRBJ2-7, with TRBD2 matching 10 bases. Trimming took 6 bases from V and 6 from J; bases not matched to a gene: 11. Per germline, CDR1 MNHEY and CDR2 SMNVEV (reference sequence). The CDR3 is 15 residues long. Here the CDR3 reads CASSSIAGGIGEQYF. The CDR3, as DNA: TGTGCCAGCAGCTCCATAGCGGGAGGCATTGGCGAGCAGTACTTC.

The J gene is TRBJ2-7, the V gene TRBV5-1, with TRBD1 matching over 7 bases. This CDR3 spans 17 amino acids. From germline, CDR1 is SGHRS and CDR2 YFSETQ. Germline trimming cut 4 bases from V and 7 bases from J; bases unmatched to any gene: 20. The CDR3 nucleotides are TGCGCCAGCAGCCCAGAAACAGGGGTGAGTCTCCCTGGGGAGCAGTACTTC. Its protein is CASSPETGVSLPGEQYF. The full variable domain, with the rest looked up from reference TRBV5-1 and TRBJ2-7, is KAGVTQTPRYLIKTRGQQVTLSCSPISGHRSVSWYQQTPGQGLQFLFEYFSETQRNKGNFPGRFSGRQFSNSRSEMNVSTLELGDSALYLCASSPETGVSLPGEQYFGPGTRLTVT.

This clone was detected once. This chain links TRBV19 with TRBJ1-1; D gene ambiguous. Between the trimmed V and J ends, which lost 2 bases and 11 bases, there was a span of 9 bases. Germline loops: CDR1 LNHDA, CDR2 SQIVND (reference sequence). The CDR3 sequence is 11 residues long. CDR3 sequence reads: CASSITPTAFF. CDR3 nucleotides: TGTGCCAGTAGTATAACCCCTACCGCTTTCTTT.

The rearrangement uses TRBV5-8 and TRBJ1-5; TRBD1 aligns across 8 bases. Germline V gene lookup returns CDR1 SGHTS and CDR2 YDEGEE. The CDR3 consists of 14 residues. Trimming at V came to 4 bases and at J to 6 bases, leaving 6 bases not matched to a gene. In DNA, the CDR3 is TGTGCCAGCAGCCCCGGACAGGGAGTTCAGCCCCAGCATTTT. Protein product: CASSPGQGVQPQHF.

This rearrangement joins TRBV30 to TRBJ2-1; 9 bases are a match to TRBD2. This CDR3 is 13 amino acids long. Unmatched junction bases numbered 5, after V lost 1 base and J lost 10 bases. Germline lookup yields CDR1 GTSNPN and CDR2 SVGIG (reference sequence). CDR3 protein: CAWSETSGAEQFF. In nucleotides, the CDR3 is TGTGCCTGGAGTGAGACTAGCGGAGCCGAGCAGTTCTTC.

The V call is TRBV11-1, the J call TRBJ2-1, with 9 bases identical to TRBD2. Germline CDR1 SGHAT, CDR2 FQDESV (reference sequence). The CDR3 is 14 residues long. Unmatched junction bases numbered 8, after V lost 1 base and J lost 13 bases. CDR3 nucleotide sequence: TGTGCCAGCAGCTTAGTAGGCGGGAGGGCCTATCAGTTCTTC. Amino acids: CASSLVGGRAYQFF.

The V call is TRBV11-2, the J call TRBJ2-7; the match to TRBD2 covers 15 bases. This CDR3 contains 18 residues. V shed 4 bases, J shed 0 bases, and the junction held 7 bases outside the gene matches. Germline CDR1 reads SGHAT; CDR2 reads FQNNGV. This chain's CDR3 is CASSSGTSGRIFSYEQYF. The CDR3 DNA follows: TGTGCCAGCAGCTCAGGGACTAGCGGGAGGATTTTCTCCTACGAGCAGTACTTC.

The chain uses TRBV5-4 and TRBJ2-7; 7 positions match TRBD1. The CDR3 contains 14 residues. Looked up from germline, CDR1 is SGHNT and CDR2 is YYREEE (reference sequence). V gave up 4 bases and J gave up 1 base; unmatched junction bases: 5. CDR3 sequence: CASSPRDSSYEQYF. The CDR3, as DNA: TGTGCCAGCAGCCCCCGGGACAGTTCCTACGAGCAGTACTTC.

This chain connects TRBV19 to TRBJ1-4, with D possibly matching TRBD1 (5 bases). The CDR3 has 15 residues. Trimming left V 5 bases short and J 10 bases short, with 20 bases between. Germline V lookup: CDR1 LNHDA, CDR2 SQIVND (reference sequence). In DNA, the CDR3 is TGTGCCAGTAGTGACGACGGTACAGCGGGGGGAAAACTGTTTTTT. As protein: CASSDDGTAGGKLFF.